Listed below are T cell receptor beta chains from one sample, sequenced in a study of blood T cell repertoires in COVID-19. The data were produced by immunoSEQ multiplex PCR, yet TCRdb's version contains in-frame clones alone and is incomplete. The data show 40,000 to 55,000 clones, approximately 82% seen once. What was sequenced was peripheral blood. These receptors were obtained from a human donor in a cohort sampled during active COVID-19. CDR3s include the opening cysteine and the closing phenylalanine or tryptophan. D genes are given only for firm matches. Size is stated for part of the rows, as once, few or many counts, or as a class when the clone is expanded.

>TRBJ1-2|TRBD1|TRBV24-1|.
CATSDSRGRDRGFLANYGYTF
TGTGCCACCAGTGATTCGAGGGGTAGGGACAGGGGGTTTTTAGCTAACTATGGCTACACCTTC
>TRBJ2-7|TRBD2|TRBV9|.
CASSATSRSSYEQYF
TGTGCCAGCAGCGCGACTAGCCGGAGCTCCTACGAGCAGTACTTC
>TRBJ2-1|.|TRBV2|.
CASGTDYYNEQFF
TGTGCCAGCGGGACTGACTACTACAATGAGCAGTTCTTC
>TRBJ2-1|.|TRBV18|.
CASSNTRPNEQFF
TGTGCCAGCTCTAACACTAGACCGAATGAGCAGTTCTTC
>TRBJ1-2|TRBD1|TRBV29-1|.
CSVEEFQGAGGYTF
TGCAGCGTTGAAGAATTTCAGGGGGCGGGTGGCTACACCTTC
>TRBJ1-3|TRBD1|TRBV5-1|.
CASSLIGDRFDDTIYF
TGCGCCAGCAGCCTAATAGGGGACAGGTTTGATGACACCATATATTTT
>TRBJ2-7|TRBD2|TRBV5-4|.
CASSTPGLAETEQYF
TGTGCCAGCAGCACGCCCGGACTAGCGGAAACCGAGCAGTACTTC
>TRBJ2-1|.|TRBV7-6|.
CASSKPRGNEQFF
TGTGCCAGCAGCAAGCCCCGGGGGAATGAGCAGTTCTTC
>TRBJ1-1|.|TRBV6-1|few
CASSEFGGVNTEAFF
TGTGCCAGCAGTGAATTTGGAGGGGTGAACACTGAAGCTTTCTTT
>TRBJ1-1|.|TRBV7-9|.
CASSSDRRLVAFF
TGTGCCAGCAGCAGTGACAGGAGGTTAGTAGCTTTCTTT
>TRBJ2-1|TRBD1|TRBV14|.
CASSQMQGAYNEQFF
TGTGCCAGCAGCCAAATGCAGGGGGCCTACAATGAGCAGTTCTTC
>TRBJ1-2|TRBD1|TRBV24-1|.
CATSGPGDSSGYTF
TGTGCCACCAGTGGTCCCGGGGACAGTAGCGGCTACACCTTC
>TRBJ1-4|.|TRBV5-1|once
CASSLTAENEKLFF
TGCGCCAGCAGCTTGACAGCGGAAAATGAAAAACTGTTTTTT
>TRBJ2-7|TRBD2|TRBV3-1/TRBV3-2|.
CASSQFVGLLSYEQYF
TGTGCCAGCAGCCAATTCGTGGGACTACTATCCTACGAGCAGTACTTC
>TRBJ2-3|TRBD2|TRBV14|.
CASTPSGSRDTQYF
TGTGCCAGCACCCCTAGCGGGAGCCGAGATACGCAGTATTTT
>TRBJ2-7|TRBD2|TRBV7-2|.
CASSLGTSGRRVEQYF
TGTGCCAGCAGCTTAGGGACTAGCGGGAGGCGTGTCGAGCAGTACTTC
>TRBJ2-3|TRBD1|TRBV27|.
CASSPPGQGFIATGDKDTQYF
TGTGCCAGCAGTCCTCCGGGACAGGGTTTTATTGCGACAGGGGACAAAGATACGCAGTATTTT
>TRBJ1-5|.|TRBV27|.
CASRRSRNQPQHF
TGTGCCAGCAGGAGAAGTCGCAATCAGCCCCAGCATTTT
>TRBJ2-6|TRBD1|TRBV6-4|.
CAKRDRFQGPGANVLTF
TGTGCCAAACGGGACAGGTTCCAGGGGCCTGGGGCCAACGTCCTGACTTTC
>TRBJ2-7|.|TRBV6-5|.
CASRKTVTYEQYF
TGTGCCAGCAGAAAGACTGTCACCTACGAGCAGTACTTC
>TRBJ1-5|TRBD1|TRBV10-3|.
CAISRQGDRNQPQHF
TGTGCCATCAGTAGACAGGGAGATCGCAATCAGCCCCAGCATTTT
>TRBJ2-3|TRBD2|TRBV2|.
CASGGLVGTTDTQYF
TGTGCCAGCGGAGGACTAGTGGGGACCACAGATACGCAGTATTTT